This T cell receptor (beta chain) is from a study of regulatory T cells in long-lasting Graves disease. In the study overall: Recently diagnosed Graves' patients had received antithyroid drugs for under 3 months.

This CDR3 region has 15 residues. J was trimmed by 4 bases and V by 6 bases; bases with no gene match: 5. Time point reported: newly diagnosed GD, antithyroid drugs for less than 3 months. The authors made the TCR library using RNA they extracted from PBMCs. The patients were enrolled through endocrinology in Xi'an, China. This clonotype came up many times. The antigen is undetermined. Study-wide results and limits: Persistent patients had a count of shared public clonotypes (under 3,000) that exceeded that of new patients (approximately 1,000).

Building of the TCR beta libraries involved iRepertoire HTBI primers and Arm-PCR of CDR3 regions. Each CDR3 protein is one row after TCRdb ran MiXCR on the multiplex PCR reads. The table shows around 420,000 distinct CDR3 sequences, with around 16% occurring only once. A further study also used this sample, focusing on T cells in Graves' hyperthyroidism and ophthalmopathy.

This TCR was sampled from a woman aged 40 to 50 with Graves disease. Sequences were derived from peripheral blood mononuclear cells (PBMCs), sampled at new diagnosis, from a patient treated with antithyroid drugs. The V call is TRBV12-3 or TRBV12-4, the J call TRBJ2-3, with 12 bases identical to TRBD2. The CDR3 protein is CASRTLAGGSDTQYF. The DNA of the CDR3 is TGTGCCAGCAGAACTCTAGCGGGAGGGTCAGATACGCAGTATTTT.